A selection of T cell receptor beta chains follows, all from one sample in a study of blood T cells in healthy people across ages. Each CDR3 protein gets one entry after TCRdb re-called the 5' RACE reads with MiXCR. The sample carries about 2 million distinct CDR3 sequences, just under 50% recorded once. The sample comprised blood. The receptor set was obtained from a woman in her thirties or forties in good health. Each CDR3 is given with its conserved first and last residue. D genes are given only for firm matches. Expanded clones get a size class; other rows say once, few or many, or leave the size out.

d_call j_call clone_size v_call cdr3_nt cdr3_aa
. TRBJ2-1 . TRBV6-5 TGTGCCAGCAGTCGGGTCTTACCGGGATCAAGTGGTGAGCAGTTCTTC CASSRVLPGSSGEQFF
TRBD2 TRBJ2-6 . TRBV4-3 TGCGCCAGCAGCCCGCGGGGGCTAGCGGGGGAATTCTCTGGGGCCAACGTCCTGACTTTC CASSPRGLAGEFSGANVLTF
. TRBJ2-1 . TRBV12-3/TRBV12-4 TGTGCCAGCAGCCCGACGGGCTTTCAGGAGATGAATGAGCAGTTCTTC CASSPTGFQEMNEQFF
. TRBJ2-1 . TRBV29-1 TGCAGCGTTGGGCGAGGCGATTCCTACAATGAGCAGTTCTTC CSVGRGDSYNEQFF
. TRBJ2-7 . TRBV27 TGTGCCAGCAGTCCTAGAACTAACTACGAGCAGTACTTC CASSPRTNYEQYF
TRBD2 TRBJ2-1 . TRBV4-3 TGCGCCAGCAGCCACGACCCCCGGGCAGCGGGGACCAATGAGCAGTTCTTC CASSHDPRAAGTNEQFF
TRBD1 TRBJ2-7 . TRBV29-1 TGCAGCGGTAGGGACAGCCCCTACGAGCAGTACTTC CSGRDSPYEQYF
. TRBJ1-2 . TRBV24-1 TGTGCCACCAGGGATTTGGGGCCCAGCTACACCTTC CATRDLGPSYTF
TRBD1 TRBJ2-7 few TRBV2 TGTGCCACGAAGACAGGGCCCTCCTACGAGCAGTACTTC CATKTGPSYEQYF
TRBD2 TRBJ2-5 . TRBV27 TGTGCCAGCGGGCGGACTAGCGGGCTCCGGACCCAGTACTTC CASGRTSGLRTQYF
. TRBJ2-4 . TRBV7-2 TGTGCCAGCAGCTTATTTGAGGCCTTTGGGGCCAAAAACATTCAGTACTTC CASSLFEAFGAKNIQYF
TRBD1 TRBJ1-1 once TRBV3-1 TGTGCCAGCAGCCCCGAACGACAGGGTGGAGGAGCTTTCTTT CASSPERQGGGAFF
TRBD1 TRBJ2-7 few TRBV29-1 TGCAGCGTTGAATGGGACAGGGCTTACAATGAGCAGTACTTC CSVEWDRAYNEQYF
. TRBJ2-5 . TRBV6-2/TRBV6-3 TGTGCCAGCAGCCTAGTCGAGACAGAGGCCCAGTACTTC CASSLVETEAQYF
. TRBJ2-7 . TRBV6-5 TGTGCCAGCAGTTTCTCGACAGATCCTACCTACGAGCAGTACTTC CASSFSTDPTYEQYF
. TRBJ2-5 . TRBV28 TGTGCCAGCAGTTTCAGGTGGCGGGAGACCCAGTACTTC CASSFRWRETQYF
TRBD2 TRBJ2-6 . TRBV10-2 TGCGACAGCAGTGGTCTAGCGGGGAGACGCTCTGGGGCCAACGTCCTGACTTTC CDSSGLAGRRSGANVLTF
. TRBJ2-5 . TRBV27 TGTGCCAGCAGTTTAGGGGACAACTTGTTGACCCAGTACTTC CASSLGDNLLTQYF
. TRBJ2-7 . TRBV5-1 TGCGCCAGCAGGGGCGGGACAGCAACTTACAATGAGCAGTACTTC CASRGGTATYNEQYF
. TRBJ2-5 once TRBV7-2 TGTGCCAGCAGCTCACGACCCGGTTGGGACCAGACCCAGTACTTC CASSSRPGWDQTQYF
. TRBJ2-5 once TRBV6-2/TRBV6-3 TGTGCCAGCAGCCTTACTTTGACTCGGTTCGACAATGAGCAGTACTTC CASSLTLTRFDNEQYF
. TRBJ2-6 . TRBV6-6 TGTGCCAGCAGTTACTCAGGAGGGGCTGGGGCCAACGTCCTGACTTTC CASSYSGGAGANVLTF
TRBD1 TRBJ2-2 once TRBV15 TGTGCCACCAGCAGAACGACAGGGACCACACCTTCCTCGAACACCGGGGAGCTGTTTTTT CATSRTTGTTPSSNTGELFF
. TRBJ2-3 few TRBV7-2 TGTGCCAGCAGCTCCGGGGGTAATACGCAGTATTTT CASSSGGNTQYF
. TRBJ2-7 . TRBV7-2 TGTGCCAGCAGCTTTAGGCTCCCTCGGGGGCCCTACAATGAGCAGTACTTC CASSFRLPRGPYNEQYF
TRBD1 TRBJ2-1 . TRBV11-2 TGTGCCAGCAGCCACACGTCCGGGACAGCCTACAATAAGCGGTTCTTC CASSHTSGTAYNKRFF
TRBD2 TRBJ2-5 . TRBV6-6 TGTGCCAGCAGTTACGGGTTGACTAGCAAAGAGACCCAGTACTTC CASSYGLTSKETQYF
TRBD2 TRBJ2-5 . TRBV20-1 TGCAGTGCTCAACTAAGGACTAGCGGGAGTAGGGAGACCCAGTACTTC CSAQLRTSGSRETQYF
. TRBJ2-7 once TRBV7-9 TGTGTCAGCAGCGAGACCGGGACGGCTTTCTACGAGCAGTACTTC CVSSETGTAFYEQYF
. TRBJ2-5 . TRBV11-2 TGTGCCAGCAGCTTAGTATGGGGGACCCAAGAGACCCAGTACTTC CASSLVWGTQETQYF
. TRBJ2-7 few TRBV20-1 TGCAGTGCTCCCCAGACTAGCTCCTACGAGCAGTACTTC CSAPQTSSYEQYF
. TRBJ2-7 few TRBV12-3/TRBV12-4 TGTGCCATCCTCTACGGGCTCGAGCAGTACTTC CAILYGLEQYF
. TRBJ2-4 few TRBV15 TGTGCCACCAGCAAAGCAGACGGATTTCTACTAGCCAAAAACATTCAGTACTTC CATSKADGFLLAKNIQYF
. TRBJ1-2 . TRBV29-1 TGCAGCACCGAGGCCTATGGCTACACCTTC CSTEAYGYTF
TRBD2 TRBJ2-3 . TRBV15 TGTGCCACGGGGGGGGCAGATACGCAGTATTTT CATGGADTQYF
. TRBJ2-7 few TRBV7-2 TGTGCCAGCAGCTTAGCATTGGGGGGGGCGTCCTACGAGCAGTACTTC CASSLALGGASYEQYF
. TRBJ1-1 . TRBV5-1 TGCGCCAGCAGCAACCCTGCGCATGAAGCTTTCTTT CASSNPAHEAFF
. TRBJ2-3 few TRBV20-1 TGCAGTGCTAGAATCCGAGATCCGCAGTATTTT CSARIRDPQYF
. TRBJ2-3 few TRBV4-1 TGCGCCAGCAGCCAAGGGGCAGGGCCCCGGTCAGATACGCAGTATTTT CASSQGAGPRSDTQYF
. TRBJ1-6 few TRBV4-1 TGCGCCAGCAGCTTCCGAATTACAGAGTATAATTCACCCCTCCACTTT CASSFRITEYNSPLHF